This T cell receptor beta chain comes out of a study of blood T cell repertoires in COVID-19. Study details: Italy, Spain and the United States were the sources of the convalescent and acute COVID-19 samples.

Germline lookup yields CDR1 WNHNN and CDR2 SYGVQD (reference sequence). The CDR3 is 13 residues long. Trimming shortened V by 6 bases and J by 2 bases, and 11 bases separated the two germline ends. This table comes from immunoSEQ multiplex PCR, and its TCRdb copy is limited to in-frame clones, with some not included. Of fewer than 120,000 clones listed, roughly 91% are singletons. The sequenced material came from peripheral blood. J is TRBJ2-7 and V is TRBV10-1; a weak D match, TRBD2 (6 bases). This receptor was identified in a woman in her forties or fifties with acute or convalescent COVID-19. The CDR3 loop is CASREGSPYEQYF. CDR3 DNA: TGCGCCAGCAGGGAGGGGAGTCCCTACGAGCAGTACTTC.